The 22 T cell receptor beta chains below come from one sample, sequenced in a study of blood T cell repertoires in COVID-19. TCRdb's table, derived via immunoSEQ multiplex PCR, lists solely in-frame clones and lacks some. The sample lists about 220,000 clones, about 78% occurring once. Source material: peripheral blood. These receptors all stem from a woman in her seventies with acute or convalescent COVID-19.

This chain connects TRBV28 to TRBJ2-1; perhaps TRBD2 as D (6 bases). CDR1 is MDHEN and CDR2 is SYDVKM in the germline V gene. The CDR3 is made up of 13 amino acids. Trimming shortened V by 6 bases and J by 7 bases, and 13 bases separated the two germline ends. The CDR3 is CASRGGVGNEQFF. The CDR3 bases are TGTGCCAGCAGAGGCGGGGTGGGGAATGAGCAGTTCTTC.

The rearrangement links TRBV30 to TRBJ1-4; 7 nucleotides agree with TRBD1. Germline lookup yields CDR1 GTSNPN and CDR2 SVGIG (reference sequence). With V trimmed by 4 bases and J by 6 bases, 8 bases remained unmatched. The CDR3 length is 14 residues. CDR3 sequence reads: CAWTETGRDEKLFF. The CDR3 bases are TGTGCCTGGACCGAGACAGGGCGGGATGAAAAACTGTTTTTT.

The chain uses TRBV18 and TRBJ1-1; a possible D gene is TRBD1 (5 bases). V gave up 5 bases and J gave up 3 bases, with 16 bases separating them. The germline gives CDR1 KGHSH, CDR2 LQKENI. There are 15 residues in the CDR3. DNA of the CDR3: TGTGCCAGCTCAGCAGGGTATTCATACGACACTGAAGCTTTCTTT. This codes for CASSAGYSYDTEAFF. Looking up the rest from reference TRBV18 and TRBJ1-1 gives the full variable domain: NAGVMQNPRHLVRRRGQEARLRCSPMKGHSHVYWYRQLPEEGLKFMVYLQKENIIDESGMPKERFSAEFPKEGPSILRIQQVVRGDSAAYFCASSAGYSYDTEAFFGQGTRLTVV.

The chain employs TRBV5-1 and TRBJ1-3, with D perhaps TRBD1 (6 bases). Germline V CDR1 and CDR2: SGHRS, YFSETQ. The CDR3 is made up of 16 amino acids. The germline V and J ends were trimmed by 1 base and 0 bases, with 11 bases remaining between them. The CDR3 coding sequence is TGCGCCAGCAGCTTGAACCAGGGGAGCTCTGGAAACACCATATATTTT. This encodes CASSLNQGSSGNTIYF.

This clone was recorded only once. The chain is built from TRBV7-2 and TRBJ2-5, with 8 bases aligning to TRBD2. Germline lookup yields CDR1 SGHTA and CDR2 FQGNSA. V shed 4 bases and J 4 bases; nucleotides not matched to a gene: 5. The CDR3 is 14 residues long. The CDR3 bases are TGTGCCAGCAGCTATAGCGGGGTAGGAGAGACCCAGTACTTC. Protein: CASSYSGVGETQYF.

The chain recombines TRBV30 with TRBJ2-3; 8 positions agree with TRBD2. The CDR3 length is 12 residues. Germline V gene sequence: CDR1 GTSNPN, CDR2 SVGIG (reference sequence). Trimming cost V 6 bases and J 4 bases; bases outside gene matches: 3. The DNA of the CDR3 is TGTGCCTGCCAGCGGGGGTCAGATACGCAGTATTTT. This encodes CACQRGSDTQYF.

CDR3 loop: CSASRDYGYTF. The CDR3, as DNA: TGCAGTGCCTCGAGGGACTATGGCTACACCTTC. V usage is TRBV20-1 and J usage is TRBJ1-2; D is undetermined. The V end lost 6 bases, the J end lost 3 bases, and 8 bases lay between the germline ends. Germline values: CDR1 DFQATT, CDR2 SNEGSKA (reference sequence). This CDR3 region has 11 residues.

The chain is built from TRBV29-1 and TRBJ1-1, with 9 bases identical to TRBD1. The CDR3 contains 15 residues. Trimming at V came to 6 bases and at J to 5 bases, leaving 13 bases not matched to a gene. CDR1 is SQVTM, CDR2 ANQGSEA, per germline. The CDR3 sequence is CSVGQGPVTWTEAFF. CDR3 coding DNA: TGCAGCGTAGGACAGGGGCCTGTTACTTGGACTGAAGCTTTCTTT.

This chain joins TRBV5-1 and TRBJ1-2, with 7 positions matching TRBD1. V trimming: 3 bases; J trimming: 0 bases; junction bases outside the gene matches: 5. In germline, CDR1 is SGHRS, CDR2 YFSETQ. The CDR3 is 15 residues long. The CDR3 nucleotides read TGCGCCAGCAGCTACGATGGGACAGCTAACTATGGCTACACCTTC. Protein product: CASSYDGTANYGYTF.

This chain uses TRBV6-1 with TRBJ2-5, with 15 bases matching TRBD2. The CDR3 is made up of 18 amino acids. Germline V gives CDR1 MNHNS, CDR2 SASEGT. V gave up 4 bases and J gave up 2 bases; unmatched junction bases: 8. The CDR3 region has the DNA TGTGCCAGCAGTGCGTGGACTAGCGGGGGGGCGGGGCAAGAGACCCAGTACTTC. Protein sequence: CASSAWTSGGAGQETQYF.

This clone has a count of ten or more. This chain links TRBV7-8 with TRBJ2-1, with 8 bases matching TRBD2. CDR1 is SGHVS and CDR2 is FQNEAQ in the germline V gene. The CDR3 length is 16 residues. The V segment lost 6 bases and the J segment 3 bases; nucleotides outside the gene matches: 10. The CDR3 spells CASRQSRGGFYNEQFF. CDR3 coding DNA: TGTGCCAGCAGGCAAAGCCGCGGGGGGTTCTACAATGAGCAGTTCTTC. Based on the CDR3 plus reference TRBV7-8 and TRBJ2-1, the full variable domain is GAGVSQSPRYKVAKRGQDVALRCDPISGHVSLFWYQQALGQGPEFLTYFQNEAQLDKSGLPSDRFFAERPEGSVSTLKIQRTQQEDSAVYLCASRQSRGGFYNEQFFGPGTRLTVL.

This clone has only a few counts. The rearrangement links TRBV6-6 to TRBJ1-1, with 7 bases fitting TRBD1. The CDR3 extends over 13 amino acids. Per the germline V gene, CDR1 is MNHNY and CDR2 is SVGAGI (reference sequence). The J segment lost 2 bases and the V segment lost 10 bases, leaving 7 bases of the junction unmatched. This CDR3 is CATSGQSNTEAFF. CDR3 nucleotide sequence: TGTGCCACCTCGGGACAGTCAAACACTGAAGCTTTCTTT.

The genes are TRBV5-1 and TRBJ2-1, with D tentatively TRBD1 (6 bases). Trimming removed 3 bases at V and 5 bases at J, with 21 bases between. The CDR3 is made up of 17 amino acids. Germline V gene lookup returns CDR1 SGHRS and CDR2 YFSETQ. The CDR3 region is CASSSTPAGQFNNEQFF. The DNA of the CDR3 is TGCGCCAGCAGCTCCACACCGGCTGGACAGTTTAACAATGAGCAGTTCTTC.

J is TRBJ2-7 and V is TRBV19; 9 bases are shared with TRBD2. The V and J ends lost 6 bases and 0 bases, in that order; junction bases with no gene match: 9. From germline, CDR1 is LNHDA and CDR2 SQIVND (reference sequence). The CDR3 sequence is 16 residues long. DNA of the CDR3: TGTGCCAGTAGCCCCACGGGAGCGGGGGGCTCCTACGAGCAGTACGTC. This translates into CASSPTGAGGSYEQYV.

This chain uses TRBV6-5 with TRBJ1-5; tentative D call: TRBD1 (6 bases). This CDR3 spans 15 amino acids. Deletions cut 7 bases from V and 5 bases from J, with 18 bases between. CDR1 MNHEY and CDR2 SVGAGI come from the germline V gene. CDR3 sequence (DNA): TGTGCCAGCATCAGGGGCCGCCTGGGGGATCAGCCCCAGCATTTT. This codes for CASIRGRLGDQPQHF.

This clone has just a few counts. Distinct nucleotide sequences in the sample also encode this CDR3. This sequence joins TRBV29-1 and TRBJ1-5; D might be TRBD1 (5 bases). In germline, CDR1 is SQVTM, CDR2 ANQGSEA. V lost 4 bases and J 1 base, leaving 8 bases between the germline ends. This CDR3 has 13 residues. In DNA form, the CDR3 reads TGCAGCGTTGGTGGGGGGAGCAATCAGCCCCAGCATTTT. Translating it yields CSVGGGSNQPQHF.

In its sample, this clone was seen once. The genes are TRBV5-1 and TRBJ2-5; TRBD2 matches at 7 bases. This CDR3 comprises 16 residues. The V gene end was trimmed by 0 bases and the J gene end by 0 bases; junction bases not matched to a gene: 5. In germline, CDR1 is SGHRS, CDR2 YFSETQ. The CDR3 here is CASSLEPAGNQETQYF. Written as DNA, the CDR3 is TGCGCCAGCAGCTTGGAACCAGCGGGGAACCAAGAGACCCAGTACTTC.

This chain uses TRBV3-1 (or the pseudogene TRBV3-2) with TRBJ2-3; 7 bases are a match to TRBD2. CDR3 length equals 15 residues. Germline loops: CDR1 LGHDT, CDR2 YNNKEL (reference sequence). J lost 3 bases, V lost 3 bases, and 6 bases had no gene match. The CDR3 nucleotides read TGTGCCAGCAGCCAGGGCCCCGGGGGGACAGATACGCAGTATTTT. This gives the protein CASSQGPGGTDTQYF.

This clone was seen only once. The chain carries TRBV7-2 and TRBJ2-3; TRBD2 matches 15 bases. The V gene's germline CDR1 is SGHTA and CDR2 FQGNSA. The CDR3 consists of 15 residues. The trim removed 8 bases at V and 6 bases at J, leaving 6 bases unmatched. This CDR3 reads CASGRGLAGGDTQYF. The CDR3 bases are TGTGCCAGCGGGAGAGGACTAGCGGGGGGGGATACGCAGTATTTT.

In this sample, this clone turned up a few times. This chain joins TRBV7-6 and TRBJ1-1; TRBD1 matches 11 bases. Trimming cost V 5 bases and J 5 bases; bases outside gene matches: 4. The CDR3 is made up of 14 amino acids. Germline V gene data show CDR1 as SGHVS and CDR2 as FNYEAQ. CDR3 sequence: CASSPGQGVTEAFF. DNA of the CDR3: TGTGCCAGCAGCCCGGGACAGGGGGTGACTGAAGCTTTCTTT.

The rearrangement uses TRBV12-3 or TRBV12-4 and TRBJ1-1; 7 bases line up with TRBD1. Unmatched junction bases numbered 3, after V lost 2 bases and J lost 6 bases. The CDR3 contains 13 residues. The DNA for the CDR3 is TGTGCCAGCAGTTTAACAGGGGCGGCTGAAGCTTTCTTT. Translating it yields CASSLTGAAEAFF.

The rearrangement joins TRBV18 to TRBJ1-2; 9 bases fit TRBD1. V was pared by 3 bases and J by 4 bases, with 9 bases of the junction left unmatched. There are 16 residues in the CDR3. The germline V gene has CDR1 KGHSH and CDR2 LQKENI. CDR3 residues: CASSPDRGAELYGYTF. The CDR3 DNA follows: TGTGCCAGCTCACCCGACAGGGGGGCCGAACTCTATGGCTACACCTTC.